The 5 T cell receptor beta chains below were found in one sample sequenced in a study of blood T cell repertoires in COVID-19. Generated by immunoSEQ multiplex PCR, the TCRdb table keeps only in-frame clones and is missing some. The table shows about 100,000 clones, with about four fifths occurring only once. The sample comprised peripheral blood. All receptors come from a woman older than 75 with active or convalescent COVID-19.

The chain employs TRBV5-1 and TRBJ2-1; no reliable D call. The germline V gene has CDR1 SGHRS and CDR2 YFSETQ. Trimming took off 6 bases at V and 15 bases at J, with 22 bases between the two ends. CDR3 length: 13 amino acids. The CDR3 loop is CASKTPGSPERFF. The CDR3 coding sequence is TGCGCCAGCAAAACCCCTGGCTCCCCCGAAAGGTTCTTC.

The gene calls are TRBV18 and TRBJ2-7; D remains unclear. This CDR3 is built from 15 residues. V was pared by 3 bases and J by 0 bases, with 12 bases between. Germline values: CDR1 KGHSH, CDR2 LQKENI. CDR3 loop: CASSPLSVSSYEQYF. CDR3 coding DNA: TGTGCCAGCTCACCTCTCAGCGTAAGCTCCTACGAGCAGTACTTC.

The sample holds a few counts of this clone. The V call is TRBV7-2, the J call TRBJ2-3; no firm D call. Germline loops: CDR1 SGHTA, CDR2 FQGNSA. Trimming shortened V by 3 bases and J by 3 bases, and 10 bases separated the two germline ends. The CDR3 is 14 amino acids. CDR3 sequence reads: CASSFVGFTDTQYF. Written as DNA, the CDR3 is TGTGCCAGCAGCTTTGTCGGGTTTACAGATACGCAGTATTTT.

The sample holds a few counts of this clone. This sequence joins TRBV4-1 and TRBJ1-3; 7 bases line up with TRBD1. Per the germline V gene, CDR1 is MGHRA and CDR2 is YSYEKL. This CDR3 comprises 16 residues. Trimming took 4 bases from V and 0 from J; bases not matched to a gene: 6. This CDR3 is CASSPSGQLSGNTIYF. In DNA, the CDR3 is TGCGCCAGCAGCCCTTCGGGACAGCTCTCTGGAAACACCATATATTTT.

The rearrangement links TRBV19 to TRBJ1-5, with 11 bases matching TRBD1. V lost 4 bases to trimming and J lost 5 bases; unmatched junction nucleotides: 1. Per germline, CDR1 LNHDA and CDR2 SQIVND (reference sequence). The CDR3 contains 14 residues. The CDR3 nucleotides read TGTGCCAGTAGTAGGACAGGGGGCGATCAGCCCCAGCATTTT. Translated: CASSRTGGDQPQHF.